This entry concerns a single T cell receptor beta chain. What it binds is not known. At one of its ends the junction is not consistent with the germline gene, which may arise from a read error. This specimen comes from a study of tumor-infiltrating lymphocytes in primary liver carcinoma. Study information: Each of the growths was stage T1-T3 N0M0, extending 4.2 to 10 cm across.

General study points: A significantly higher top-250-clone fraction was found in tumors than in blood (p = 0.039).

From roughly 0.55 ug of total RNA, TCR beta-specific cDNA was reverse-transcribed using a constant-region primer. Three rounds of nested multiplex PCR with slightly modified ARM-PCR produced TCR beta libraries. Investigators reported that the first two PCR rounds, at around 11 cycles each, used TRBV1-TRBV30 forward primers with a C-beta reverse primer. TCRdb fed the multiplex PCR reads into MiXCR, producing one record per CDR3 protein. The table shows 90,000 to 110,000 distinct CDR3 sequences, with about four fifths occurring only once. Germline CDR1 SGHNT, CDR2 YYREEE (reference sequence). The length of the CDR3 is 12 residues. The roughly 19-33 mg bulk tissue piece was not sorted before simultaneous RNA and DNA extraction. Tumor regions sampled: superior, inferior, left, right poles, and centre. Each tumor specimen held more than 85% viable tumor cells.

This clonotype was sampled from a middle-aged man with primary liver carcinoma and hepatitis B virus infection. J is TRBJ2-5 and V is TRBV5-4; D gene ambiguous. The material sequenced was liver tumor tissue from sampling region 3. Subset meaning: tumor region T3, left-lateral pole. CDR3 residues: CANSSKEETQYF. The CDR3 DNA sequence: TGTGCCAACAGCTCAAAGGAAGAGACCCAGTACTTC.